The T cell receptor beta chain described here comes from a study of blood T cell repertoires in COVID-19. Using immunoSEQ multiplex PCR, the repertoire was profiled, and TCRdb retains in-frame clones only, with some absent. Here the sample spans about 240,000 clones, about 89% being singletons. Germline V gene lookup returns CDR1 MNHEY and CDR2 SVGAGI. The CDR3 consists of 13 residues. The ends were cut back, 6 bases at V and 0 bases at J, with 8 bases in the middle. The chain employs TRBV6-5 and TRBJ1-1; D possibly corresponds to TRBD1 (5 bases). Specimen: PBMCs or T cells enriched from blood (not recorded which). This clonotype originated in a woman in her 30s who had recovered from COVID-19. The CDR3 DNA follows: TGTGCCAGCAGACAGGTGATGAACACTGAAGCTTTCTTT. This gives the protein CASRQVMNTEAFF.